The 10 T cell receptor beta chains in this list originate from one sample, sequenced in a study of shared clonotypes between healthy human individuals. The repertoire was sequenced with immunoSEQ multiplex PCR; TCRdb's copy has only in-frame clones and lacks some. The data show approximately 320,000 clones, 74% seen once. The sequenced sample was memory CD4+ T cells sorted from blood. Subset: CD45RA-negative fraction. Receptor source: a man aged 30 to 39 in good health.

The chain has TRBV4-1 and TRBJ1-5; 7 nucleotides match TRBD1. The CDR3 sequence is 15 residues long. J gave up 4 bases and V 4 bases, and 7 bases lay outside the gene matches. Germline V gene lookup returns CDR1 MGHRA and CDR2 YSYEKL. In DNA, the CDR3 is TGCGCCAGCAGCCCCCGGGACAGCCAGAATCAGCCCCAGCATTTT. It encodes CASSPRDSQNQPQHF.

This clone was observed a handful of times. CDR3 amino acids: CASSEDRVNSPLHF. CDR3 coding DNA: TGTGCCAGCAGTGAAGACAGGGTTAATTCACCCCTCCACTTT. The chain combines TRBV2 with TRBJ1-6, with D possibly TRBD1 on 6 matching bases. Between the trimmed V and J ends, which lost 1 base and 6 bases, there was a span of 7 bases. Germline-derived CDR1 and CDR2 are SNHLY and FYNNEI. The CDR3 length is 14 residues. Using reference TRBV2 and TRBJ1-6 for the parts outside the CDR3, the full variable domain is EPEVTQTPSHQVTQMGQEVILRCVPISNHLYFYWYRQILGQKVEFLVSFYNNEISEKSEIFDDQFSVERPDGSNFTLKIRSTKLEDSAMYFCASSEDRVNSPLHFGNGTRLTVT.

This clone has more than one count but fewer than ten. The chain employs TRBV25-1 and TRBJ1-5; no clear D gene. This CDR3 comprises 14 residues. V lost 3 bases to trimming and J lost 4 bases, with 10 bases between them. Germline CDR1 reads MGHDK; CDR2 reads SYGVNS. CDR3 region: CASSDPYENQPQHF. Here the CDR3 DNA reads TGTGCCAGCAGTGATCCATATGAGAATCAGCCCCAGCATTTT.

The rearrangement joins TRBV5-6 to TRBJ2-5; the D gene is possibly TRBD2 (5 bases). The V gene's germline CDR1 is SGHDT and CDR2 YYEEEE. V was pared by 4 bases and J by 9 bases, with 10 bases between. This CDR3 spans 11 amino acids. The CDR3 reads CASSRGLAQYF. For the CDR3, the DNA is TGTGCCAGCAGCAGAGGACTGGCCCAGTACTTC.

This clone has at least ten counts. The V and J genes are TRBV7-6 and TRBJ2-1, with TRBD2 identical over 9 bases. Germline V lookup: CDR1 SGHVS, CDR2 FNYEAQ. V lost 4 bases, J lost 4 bases, and 8 bases stayed unmatched. This CDR3 is 16 amino acids long. The chain's CDR3 is CASSSFSGRGYNEQFF. DNA of the CDR3: TGTGCCAGCAGCTCTTTTAGCGGGAGAGGGTACAATGAGCAGTTCTTC.

This clone showed up just a few times. This sequence joins TRBV19 and TRBJ2-3; TRBD2 is a possible D gene (5 bases). Per the germline V gene, CDR1 is LNHDA and CDR2 is SQIVND (reference sequence). There are 14 residues in the CDR3. Trimming removed 4 bases from V and 6 bases from J, with 14 bases in between. The CDR3 loop reads CASSTREAEDTQYF. The CDR3 bases are TGTGCCAGTAGTACCCGGGAAGCGGAGGATACGCAGTATTTT.

The V call is TRBV5-5, the J call TRBJ2-4; no clear D gene. Between the trimmed V and J ends, which lost 4 bases and 0 bases, there was a span of 14 bases. CDR3 length equals 16 residues. Per the germline V gene, CDR1 is SGHKS and CDR2 is YYEKEE (reference sequence). The CDR3 nucleotides are TGTGCCAGCAGCCCCGAGCCGGACGGAGCCAAAAACATTCAGTACTTC. Amino acids: CASSPEPDGAKNIQYF.

This chain uses TRBV5-1 with TRBJ2-2; D is possibly TRBD2 (6 bases). This CDR3 spans 14 amino acids. The germline gives CDR1 SGHRS, CDR2 YFSETQ. V shed 4 bases and J shed 6 bases, with 13 bases lying between them. The CDR3 DNA reads TGCGCCAGCAGCGCATCGGGAGTGTCCGGGGAGCTGTTTTTT. Translation gives CASSASGVSGELFF.

Details on this clone: Within the sample, other DNA sequences also encode this same CDR3. The CDR3 DNA reads TGCAGCGTTGCTGGCTCTGGGGCCAACGTCCTGACTTTC. It translates to CSVAGSGANVLTF. The J gene is TRBJ2-6, the V gene TRBV29-1; D not resolved. Germline assignment: CDR1 SQVTM and CDR2 ANQGSEA. Trimming removed 4 bases at V and 0 bases at J, with 4 bases between. CDR3 length equals 13 residues.

This rearrangement joins TRBV5-6 to TRBJ2-7; D is ambiguous. CDR1 SGHDT and CDR2 YYEEEE come from the germline V gene. This CDR3 has 12 residues. V lost 0 bases, J lost 4 bases, and 5 bases lay in between. As DNA, the CDR3 is TGTGCCAGCAGCTTGGGCCATTACGAGCAGTACTTC. This translates into CASSLGHYEQYF.